This section outlines one T cell receptor beta chain sequence together with its context. It has no known antigen specificity. This may come from a read error, since a much larger clone is one base off. This likely comes from a read error, as the CDR3 has no conserved phenylalanine or tryptophan at its end. The sample originates from a study of T cells in Graves' hyperthyroidism and ophthalmopathy (dated by TCRdb to the late 2010s). Concerning the study at large: Peripheral blood was collected at initial diagnosis, before any treatment. After blood sampling, hyperthyroidism patients were treated with methimazole at a starting dose of 30 mg daily, and ophthalmopathy patients were treated with high-dose intravenous methylprednisolone. A discovery cohort of 95 to 100 patients, 43 with Graves' ophthalmopathy and under 60 with stable Graves' hyperthyroidism, was used to find distinguishing TCR V-J signatures. Thyroid tissue and blood T-cell repertoires from roughly 6 Graves' hyperthyroidism patients were also compared in the study. For training and testing, the 100 or so patients in the discovery cohort were randomly divided in a 7:3 ratio. Whether ophthalmopathy could be predicted prospectively was tested in an independent validation cohort made up of approximately 19 hyperthyroidism patients plus 17 patients who later progressed to ophthalmopathy. The paper describes TCR Vbeta CDR3 sequencing of 140 or so peripheral blood samples, made up of some 40 ophthalmopathy patients, approximately 76 hyperthyroidism patients and approximately 17 progressor patients. Summary of the overall study and its limitations: In cross-validation, a model built on a 13 V-J signature told ophthalmopathy apart from stable hyperthyroidism with under 90% sensitivity and around 81% specificity, and in testing the same model reached 80%/75%. In validation, progression to ophthalmopathy was predicted by the model with 70.59% sensitivity and 72% to 85% specificity, a median of roughly 6 months before onset. Most expanded thyroid clonotypes (frequency above 0.001) were also detected in blood, a finding suggesting that blood repertoires may reflect thyroid immune responses. No statistical method was used to set the sample size in advance, and investigators knew the group allocation.

Ophthalmopathy patients had moderately to severely active disease, Clinical Activity Score of at least 3, NOSPECS grade of at least 4, and duration under 3 months. The study excluded patients with uncontrolled infections, other autoimmune diseases, pregnancy or lactation. Diagnoses were established on the basis of clinical symptoms, serum thyroxine and TRAb, thyroid ultrasound, and orbital computed tomography. PBMCs were separated from roughly 10 ml of fresh peripheral blood using Ficoll-Paque density gradient centrifugation. Total RNA was extracted with Trizol reagent, and quality was checked on an Agilent 2100 Bioanalyzer. Trimming removed 2 bases from V and 7 bases from J, leaving 9 bases between the germline ends. The CDR3 has 12 residues if both end residues are counted. Only the CDR3 region is kept as DNA, spanning 36 bases read in frame from base 1. CDR1 and CDR2 are read off the germline V gene (reference sequence) as GTSNPN and SVGIG.

The TCR beta CDR3 regions were amplified from the RNA transcripts. For the first round of RT-PCR on the TCR CDR3, the HTBI primer set was used together with the Qiagen OneStep RT-PCR kit. The libraries were constructed in a second round of multiplex PCR and then size-selected and purified. Sequencing of the libraries was done on an Illumina HiSeq2000 using paired-end 100 bp reads. Per the authors' processing: SOAPnuke was used to process the raw data, removing reads that contained adapters or uncalled bases, had a mean Phred below 15, or lacked an exact match to the constant primer or identifier. COPE v1.2.5 was used to merge the high-quality paired reads, and each unique nucleotide sequence was defined as a clonotype. MiTCR v1.1 was used to align the clonotypes against IMGT TRBV, TRBD and TRBJ reference segments. Only V-J combinations with frequency above 0.0001, covering about 99% of repertoires, were analysed. A TCS score was defined as the ratio of F50 (clonal expansion) to E x V (chaos), with BLOSUM62-based TCRdist applied between CDR3 peptides within each V-J. Welch's t-statistics and random forest reduced approximately 520 V-J features to 10 to 15, which were used in a naive Bayes classifier (R e1071). TCRdb reprocessed the public reads (quality trimming at Q25 with fastp, clone calling with MiXCR) and kept in-frame beta chains. CDR3 protein duplicates are merged, each entry listing the most common genes and DNA. Clone size and V and J calls follow TCRdb, not the original study. The sample yields under 350,000 distinct CDR3 sequences; approximately 15% were counted once. The ten largest clonotypes hold about 51% of the sample.

Recombination linked TRBV30 to TRBJ1-3; no D gene can be assigned with confidence. Sample: blood. The source of this sequence is an older woman with Graves' ophthalmopathy. The sequenced DNA: TGTGCCTGGAGTTTAACCGGGAACACCATATATCTT. It is translated as CAWSLTGNTIYL.